This record looks at one T cell receptor (beta chain) sequence and its context. The antigen remains undetermined. The donors, nominally healthy at sampling, likely had unrecorded immune exposures. The data derive from a study of cytomegalovirus exposure and HLA in healthy donors. As for the study in general: The study placed approximately 78% of its approximately 400 genotyped donors in the Caucasian-associated ancestry cluster.

Deletions cut 2 bases from V and 2 bases from J, with 13 bases between. Germline CDR1 reads SGHVS; CDR2 reads FNYEAQ. The length of the CDR3 is 15 residues. The PCR was carried out with 60 Vbeta primers and 13 Jbeta primers. TCRdb keeps only in-frame clones here, not all; method: immunoSEQ multiplex PCR. The table records 95,000 to 150,000 clones, less than 90% of them present only once. General study findings and limits: Within the data, a cluster of highly shared sequence variants was likely a sequencing artifact. CMV serostatus alone was available as immune exposure information.

The J gene is TRBJ2-7, the V gene TRBV7-6; TRBD1 might be the D (5 bases). The sample was PBMCs. This receptor was identified in a man between 18 and 35 years old in good health and CMV-seropositive. CDR3 residues: CASSLKPQGTYEQYF. The CDR3 bases are TGTGCCAGCAGCTTAAAGCCCCAGGGTACCTACGAGCAGTACTTC.